These T cell receptor beta chains were read from a single sample in a study of blood T cell repertoires in COVID-19. Profiled with immunoSEQ multiplex PCR; TCRdb holds only in-frame clones, not every one. The sample lists 120,000 to 150,000 clones; more than 75% were seen once. Sequenced sample: peripheral blood. The receptors come from a woman in her forties or fifties with acute or convalescent COVID-19. Each CDR3 is given with its conserved first and last residue. D genes are given only for firm matches. Not every row has a clone size; where given, it reads once, few, many or a size class.

few	TRBJ2-6	TRBV6-2/TRBV6-3	NA	CASSLRGSGANVLTF	TGTGCCAGCAGCTTAAGGGGCTCTGGGGCCAACGTCCTGACTTTC
once	TRBJ1-4	TRBV5-1	NA	CASSSNTGLSEKLFF	TGCGCCAGCAGCTCAAATACAGGGCTCAGTGAAAAACTGTTTTTT
NA	TRBJ2-3	TRBV7-3	NA	CASSMLGTDTQYF	TGTGCCAGCAGCATGCTAGGAACAGATACGCAGTATTTT
NA	TRBJ2-1	TRBV6-1	TRBD2	CASSARLAGPIYNEQFF	TGTGCCAGCAGTGCCAGACTAGCGGGGCCCATTTACAATGAGCAGTTCTTC
once	TRBJ2-2	TRBV11-3	TRBD1	CASSFRQGQTGELFF	TGTGCCAGCAGCTTTAGACAGGGTCAAACCGGGGAGCTGTTTTTT
NA	TRBJ2-3	TRBV12-3/TRBV12-4	NA	CASSVLAADTQYF	TGTGCCAGCAGCGTACTAGCTGCAGATACGCAGTATTTT
NA	TRBJ2-1	TRBV19	TRBD2	CASSFAGGQYNEQFF	TGTGCCAGTAGTTTCGCGGGGGGCCAATACAATGAGCAGTTCTTC
few	TRBJ1-5	TRBV19	NA	CASRARGGAREDQPQHF	TGTGCCAGTAGAGCCCGCGGAGGGGCTAGGGAGGATCAGCCCCAGCATTTT
once	TRBJ2-1	TRBV10-3	TRBD2	CATERGGNNEQFF	TGTGCCACCGAGCGGGGGGGAAACAATGAGCAGTTCTTC
few	TRBJ1-2	TRBV28	TRBD1	CASSLARQGSYGYTF	TGTGCCAGCAGTTTAGCAAGACAGGGTTCCTATGGCTACACCTTC
once	TRBJ2-3	TRBV11-2	TRBD2	CASSLGRSGGAWPDTQYF	TGTGCCAGCAGCTTAGGACGAAGCGGGGGGGCCTGGCCAGATACGCAGTATTTT
NA	TRBJ2-5	TRBV19	NA	CASSPLVGETQYF	TGTGCCAGTAGTCCACTAGTTGGAGAGACCCAGTACTTC
NA	TRBJ1-6	TRBV19	NA	CASSRGNGHSPLHF	TGTGCCAGTAGTCGAGGGAACGGCCATTCACCCCTCCACTTT
few	TRBJ2-1	TRBV10-3	TRBD2	CAISESGLAEYNEQFF	TGTGCCATCAGTGAGTCAGGGCTAGCGGAGTACAATGAGCAGTTCTTC